What follows are 13 T cell receptor beta chains derived from one specimen sequenced in a study of blood T cell repertoires in COVID-19. Some clones are missing from TCRdb's copy, which holds only in-frame ones; the method was immunoSEQ multiplex PCR. Here the sample spans about 64,000 clones, roughly 82% being singletons. The sample taken for sequencing was peripheral blood. These receptors were collected from a human donor in a cohort sampled during active COVID-19.

The chain couples TRBV5-1 to TRBJ2-7; 8 bases are shared with TRBD1. Trimming cost V 5 bases and J 3 bases; bases outside gene matches: 1. This CDR3 comprises 12 residues. The germline CDR1 and CDR2 sequences are SGHRS and YFSETQ. The CDR3 sequence: CASRGTGYEQYF. The CDR3, as DNA: TGCGCCAGCAGGGGGACAGGCTACGAGCAGTACTTC. The full variable domain, rest sourced from reference TRBV5-1 and TRBJ2-7, is KAGVTQTPRYLIKTRGQQVTLSCSPISGHRSVSWYQQTPGQGLQFLFEYFSETQRNKGNFPGRFSGRQFSNSRSEMNVSTLELGDSALYLCASRGTGYEQYFGPGTRLTVT.

The V gene is TRBV3-1 (or the pseudogene TRBV3-2), the J gene TRBJ2-5; the match to TRBD1 covers 9 bases. Germline CDR1 and CDR2: LGHDT and YNNKEL (reference sequence). The CDR3 covers 15 residues. The junction had 6 bases not matched to a gene; V was cut back by 2 bases and J by 5 bases. The CDR3 bases are TGTGCCAGCAGCCAAACGGACAGGGGACGGGAGACCCAGTACTTC. Its translation is CASSQTDRGRETQYF.

This clone showed up just a few times. CDR3: CASSLQGNTEAFF. The CDR3 coding sequence is TGTGCCAGCAGTTTACAGGGGAACACTGAAGCTTTCTTT. V and J are TRBV12-3 or TRBV12-4 and TRBJ1-1; maybe TRBD1 (5 bases). V was pared by 2 bases and J by 1 base, with 5 bases between. The CDR3 has 13 residues.

The rearrangement joins TRBV7-9 to TRBJ1-1, with a possible D match to TRBD1 (6 bases). The V and J ends lost 5 bases and 8 bases respectively, with 15 bases between them. The CDR3 is 13 amino acids. In germline, CDR1 is SEHNR, CDR2 FQNEAQ (reference sequence). CDR3: CASSRQTGREAFF. The CDR3 coding sequence is TGTGCCAGCAGCCGACAGACAGGTAGAGAAGCTTTCTTT.

The chain employs TRBV5-4 and TRBJ1-1; 7 positions match TRBD1. The length of the CDR3 is 14 residues. Germline CDR1 reads SGHNT; CDR2 reads YYREEE (reference sequence). The CDR3: CASKGAGLNTEAFF. CDR3 DNA: TGTGCTTCTAAGGGGGCAGGGTTGAACACTGAAGCTTTCTTT.

The rearrangement uses TRBV30 and TRBJ2-5; the D is unclear. This CDR3 is 12 amino acids long. Per germline, CDR1 GTSNPN and CDR2 SVGIG (reference sequence). The V end was cut by 2 bases, the J end by 6 bases, with 10 bases between. CDR3 nucleotides: TGTGCCTGGAGTCCTAGTAAAAAGACCCAGTACTTC. This encodes CAWSPSKKTQYF.

This clone showed up just once. The J gene is TRBJ2-7, the V gene TRBV19; TRBD1 aligns across 8 bases. The germline V gene has CDR1 LNHDA and CDR2 SQIVND (reference sequence). V was clipped by 8 bases and J by 3 bases; unmatched bases: 9. The CDR3 is 14 residues long. The DNA for the CDR3 is TGTGCCAGTCCCCCCGCAGGGGGCTGCTACGAGCAGTACTTC. This sequence encodes CASPPAGGCYEQYF.

In this sample, this clone turned up a few times. The chain couples TRBV11-2 to TRBJ2-2; a weak D match, TRBD2 (6 bases). The V gene's germline CDR1 is SGHAT and CDR2 FQNNGV. Trimming shortened V by 6 bases and J by 1 base, and 12 bases separated the two germline ends. This CDR3 contains 15 residues. The CDR3: CASSRGTVNTGELFF. The CDR3 DNA is TGTGCCAGCAGTCGCGGGACGGTGAACACCGGGGAGCTGTTTTTT.

This chain joins TRBV9 and TRBJ1-3; perhaps TRBD1 as D (6 bases). The CDR3 has 14 amino acids. V was pared by 5 bases and J by 3 bases, with 12 bases between. The germline CDR1 and CDR2 sequences are SGDLS and YYNGEE. The CDR3 DNA reads TGTGCCAGCAGTGGACAGCCAATTGGAAACACCATATATTTT. It codes for CASSGQPIGNTIYF. The full variable domain, its missing parts supplied by reference TRBV9 and TRBJ1-3, is DSGVTQTPKHLITATGQRVTLRCSPRSGDLSVYWYQQSLDQGLQFLIQYYNGEERAKGNILERFSAQQFPDLHSELNLSSLELGDSALYFCASSGQPIGNTIYFGEGSWLTVV.

In its sample, this clone was seen a few times. This sequence joins TRBV10-3 and TRBJ2-2; 8 bases map to TRBD1. J lost 6 bases, V lost 4 bases, and 13 bases had no gene match. This CDR3 has 17 residues. CDR1 and CDR2 (germline): ENHRY, SYGVKD. CDR3 DNA: TGTGCCATCAGTGGTGGAATAAGGACAGGGATTGCCGGGGAGCTGTTTTTT. It encodes CAISGGIRTGIAGELFF.

This chain joins TRBV23-1 and TRBJ1-5, with TRBD1 as a possible D gene (5 bases). TRBV23-1 is recorded as an ORF, its role being uncertain. CDR3 size: 17 residues. V lost 3 bases and J lost 4, with 19 bases in between. In nucleotides, the CDR3 is TGCGCCAGCAGTCATCGGTGCCCGAGGACAAATAATCAGCCCCAGCATTTT. It translates to CASSHRCPRTNNQPQHF.

This rearrangement joins TRBV6-2 or TRBV6-3 to TRBJ1-1, with no clear D. The CDR3 runs 16 residues. Looked up from germline, CDR1 is MNHEY and CDR2 is SVGEGT. The germline V and J ends were trimmed by 8 bases and 4 bases, with 23 bases remaining between them. Here the CDR3 reads CASGPRGKYEGTEAFF. CDR3 DNA sequence: TGTGCCAGCGGCCCCCGGGGTAAGTATGAAGGCACTGAAGCTTTCTTT.

The J gene is TRBJ2-4, the V gene TRBV7-2, with 12 bases matching TRBD2. The length of the CDR3 is 14 residues. Germline loops: CDR1 SGHTA, CDR2 FQGNSA. V shed 5 bases and J 6 bases; nucleotides not matched to a gene: 2. The CDR3 region is CASSTTSGRNIQYF. DNA for the CDR3: TGTGCCAGCAGCACGACTAGCGGGAGAAACATTCAGTACTTC.